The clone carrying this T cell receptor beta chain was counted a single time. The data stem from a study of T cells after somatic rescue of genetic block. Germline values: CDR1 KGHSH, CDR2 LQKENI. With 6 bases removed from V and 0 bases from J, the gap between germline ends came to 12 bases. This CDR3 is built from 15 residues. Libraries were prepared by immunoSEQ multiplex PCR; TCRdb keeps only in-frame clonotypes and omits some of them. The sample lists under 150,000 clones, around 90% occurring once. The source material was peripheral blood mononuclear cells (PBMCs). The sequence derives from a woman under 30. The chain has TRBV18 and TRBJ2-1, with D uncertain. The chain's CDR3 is CASSPTISSYNEQFF. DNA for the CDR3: TGTGCCAGCTCTCCGACAATTAGCTCCTACAATGAGCAGTTCTTC.